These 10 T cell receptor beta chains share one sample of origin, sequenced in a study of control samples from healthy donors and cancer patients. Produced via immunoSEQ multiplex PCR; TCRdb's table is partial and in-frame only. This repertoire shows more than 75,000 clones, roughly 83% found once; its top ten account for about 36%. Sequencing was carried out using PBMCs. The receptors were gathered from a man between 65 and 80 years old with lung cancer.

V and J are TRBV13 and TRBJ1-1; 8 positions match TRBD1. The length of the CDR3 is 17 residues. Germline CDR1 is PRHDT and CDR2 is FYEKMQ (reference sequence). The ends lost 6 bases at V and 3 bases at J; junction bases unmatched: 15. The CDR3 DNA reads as TGTGCCAGCAGTTTGTTATTCCCGCGACAGGGGTACACTGAAGCTTTCTTT. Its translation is CASSLLFPRQGYTEAFF.

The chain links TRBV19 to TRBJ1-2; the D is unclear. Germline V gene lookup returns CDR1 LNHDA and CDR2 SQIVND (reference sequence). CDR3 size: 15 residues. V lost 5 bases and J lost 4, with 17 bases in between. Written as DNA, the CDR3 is TGTGCCAGTAGTTCCCTAGATACGGGATTCTATGGCTACACCTTC. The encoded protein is CASSSLDTGFYGYTF.

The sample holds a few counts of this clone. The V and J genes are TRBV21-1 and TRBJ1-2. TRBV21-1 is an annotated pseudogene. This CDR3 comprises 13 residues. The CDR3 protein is CASSNAGSYGYTF. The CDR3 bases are TGTGCCAGCAGCAACGCAGGGAGCTATGGCTACACCTTC.

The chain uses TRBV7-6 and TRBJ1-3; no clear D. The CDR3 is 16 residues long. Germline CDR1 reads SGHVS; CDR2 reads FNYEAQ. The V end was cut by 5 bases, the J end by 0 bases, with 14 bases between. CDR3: CASSPSRGASGNTIYF. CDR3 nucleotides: TGTGCCAGCAGCCCGAGCCGGGGTGCCTCTGGAAACACCATATATTTT.

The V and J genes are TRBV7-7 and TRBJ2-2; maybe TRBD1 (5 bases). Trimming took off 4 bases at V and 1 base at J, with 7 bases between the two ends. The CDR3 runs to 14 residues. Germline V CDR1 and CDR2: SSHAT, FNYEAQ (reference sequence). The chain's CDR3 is CASSSDMNTGELFF. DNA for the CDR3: TGTGCCAGCAGCTCGGACATGAACACCGGGGAGCTGTTTTTT.

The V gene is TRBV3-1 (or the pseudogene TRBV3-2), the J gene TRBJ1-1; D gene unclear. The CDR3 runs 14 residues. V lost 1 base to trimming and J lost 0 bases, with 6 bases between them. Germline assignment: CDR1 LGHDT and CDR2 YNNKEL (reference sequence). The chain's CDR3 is CASSQGTMNTEAFF. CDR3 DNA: TGTGCCAGCAGCCAAGGGACCATGAACACTGAAGCTTTCTTT.

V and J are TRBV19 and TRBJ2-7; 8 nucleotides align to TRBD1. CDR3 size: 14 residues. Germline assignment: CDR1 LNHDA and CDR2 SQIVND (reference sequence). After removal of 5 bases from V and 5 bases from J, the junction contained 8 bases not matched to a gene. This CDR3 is CASSWTGFQHEQYF. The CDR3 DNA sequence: TGTGCCAGTAGTTGGACAGGGTTTCAGCACGAGCAGTACTTC.

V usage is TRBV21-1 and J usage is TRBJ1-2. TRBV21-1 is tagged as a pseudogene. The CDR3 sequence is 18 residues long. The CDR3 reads CASSKAPGPRPTTYGYTF. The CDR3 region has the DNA TGTGCCAGCAGCAAAGCTCCGGGGCCTCGGCCCACCACCTATGGCTACACCTTC.

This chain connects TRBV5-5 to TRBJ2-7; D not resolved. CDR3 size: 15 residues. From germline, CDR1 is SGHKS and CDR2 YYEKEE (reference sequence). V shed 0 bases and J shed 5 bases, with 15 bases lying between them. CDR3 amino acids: CASSLEQQQRDEQYF. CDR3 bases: TGTGCCAGCAGCTTGGAACAGCAGCAACGAGACGAGCAGTACTTC.

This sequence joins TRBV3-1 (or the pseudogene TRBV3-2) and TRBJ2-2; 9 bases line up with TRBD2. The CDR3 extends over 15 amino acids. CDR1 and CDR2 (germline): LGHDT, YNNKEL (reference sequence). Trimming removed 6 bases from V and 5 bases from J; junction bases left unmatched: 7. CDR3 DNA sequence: TGTGCCAGCAGACTCAGCGGGGGGCGGACCGGGGAGCTGTTTTTT. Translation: CASRLSGGRTGELFF.